The clone carrying this T cell receptor (beta chain) has at least ten counts. Its antigen is unknown. RNA transcripts served as the template for amplifying TCR beta CDR3 regions. The primer set for the first-round RT-PCR of the TCR CDR3 was HTBI. MiXCR, run by TCRdb on the multiplex PCR reads, gives a single entry per CDR3 protein. Among over 400,000 distinct CDR3 sequences, roughly 14% were seen once, and the ten largest hold under 15%. This sample stems from a study of T cells in Graves' hyperthyroidism and ophthalmopathy. Trimming left V 7 bases short and J 5 bases short, with 14 bases between. Germline CDR1 is SQVTM and CDR2 is ANQGSEA. CDR3 size: 13 residues. Together with thyroid ultrasound, orbital computed tomography, serum thyroxine and TRAb, clinical symptoms were used for diagnoses. Source material for PBMCs was more than 7.5 ml fresh peripheral blood. Findings and limits, study-wide: Separating ophthalmopathy from stable hyperthyroidism was achieved by a 13 V-J model.

This receptor was identified in a young man with Graves' ophthalmopathy. The rearrangement joins TRBV29-1 to TRBJ1-4; D possibly corresponds to TRBD1 (5 bases). Sequencing input: blood. As DNA, the CDR3 is TGCAGCGGGCTCGCGGGACCCAATGAAAAACTGTTTTTT. The encoded protein is CSGLAGPNEKLFF.